The 30 T cell receptor beta chains given below trace back to one sample, sequenced in a study of blood T cell repertoires in COVID-19. TCRdb keeps only in-frame clones here, not all; method: immunoSEQ multiplex PCR. The profile shows about 73,000 clones, roughly four fifths of them singletons. The sample taken for sequencing was peripheral blood. The receptors come from a woman in her fifties or sixties with acute or convalescent COVID-19.

The chain uses TRBV10-1 and TRBJ1-1; the D is unclear. The CDR3 runs to 13 residues. In germline, CDR1 is WNHNN, CDR2 SYGVQD (reference sequence). The V end lost 3 bases, the J end lost 5 bases, and 10 bases lay between the germline ends. CDR3 bases: TGCGCCAGCAGTGAACGGGTTCGGACTGAAGCTTTCTTT. Translating gives CASSERVRTEAFF.

The chain recombines TRBV9 with TRBJ1-2; D gene uncertain. CDR3 length: 14 residues. Germline CDR1 SGDLS, CDR2 YYNGEE. Trimming shortened V by 0 bases and J by 3 bases, and 9 bases separated the two germline ends. CDR3 amino acids: CASSVGGADYGYTF. The CDR3 DNA follows: TGTGCCAGCAGCGTAGGAGGTGCGGACTATGGCTACACCTTC. The whole variable domain, filled in from reference TRBV9 and TRBJ1-2, reads DSGVTQTPKHLITATGQRVTLRCSPRSGDLSVYWYQQSLDQGLQFLIQYYNGEERAKGNILERFSAQQFPDLHSELNLSSLELGDSALYFCASSVGGADYGYTFGSGTRLTVV.

The chain employs TRBV5-6 and TRBJ1-2; 11 bases fit TRBD1. CDR1 and CDR2 from the germline V gene are SGHDT and YYEEEE. Trimming removed 3 bases from V and 4 bases from J; junction bases left unmatched: 2. CDR3 size: 14 residues. The CDR3 sequence: CASSWDRGTYGYTF. CDR3 DNA: TGTGCCAGCAGCTGGGACAGGGGGACCTATGGCTACACCTTC.

This chain uses TRBV11-2 with TRBJ2-1; TRBD1 matches 9 bases. CDR1 SGHAT and CDR2 FQNNGV come from the germline V gene. V shed 5 bases and J 0 bases; nucleotides not matched to a gene: 5. The CDR3 covers 16 residues. The CDR3 sequence: CASSLGTGSSYNEQFF. The CDR3 nucleotides are TGTGCCAGCAGCCTAGGGACAGGGAGCTCCTACAATGAGCAGTTCTTC.

This clone was observed a few times. The chain is built from TRBV5-6 and TRBJ1-2; 8 bases fit TRBD1. The V segment lost 4 bases and the J segment 8 bases; nucleotides outside the gene matches: 10. The CDR3 contains 14 residues. Germline CDR1 SGHDT, CDR2 YYEEEE. As DNA, the CDR3 is TGTGCCAGCAGCCGACAGGGGCCAGGAGGGGGCTACACCTTC. Amino acids: CASSRQGPGGGYTF.

This clone was observed a few times. This chain joins TRBV5-1 and TRBJ1-1, with D possibly matching TRBD1 (6 bases). CDR1 and CDR2 (germline): SGHRS, YFSETQ. This CDR3 region has 15 residues. V dropped 4 bases and J dropped 1 base, with 14 bases sitting between them. CDR3 amino acids: CASSDLQGENTEAFF. Written as DNA, the CDR3 is TGCGCCAGCAGCGACTTACAGGGCGAGAACACTGAAGCTTTCTTT.

This clone has more than one count but fewer than ten. The genes are TRBV5-4 and TRBJ1-1, with D possibly TRBD1 on 5 matching bases. Trimming shortened V by 4 bases and J by 0 bases, and 10 bases separated the two germline ends. From germline, CDR1 is SGHNT and CDR2 YYREEE (reference sequence). CDR3 length: 14 amino acids. In DNA form, the CDR3 reads TGTGCCAGCAGCGGGGGACTGATGAACACTGAAGCTTTCTTT. This encodes CASSGGLMNTEAFF.

This chain connects TRBV29-1 to TRBJ1-2; D is uncertain. Germline assignment: CDR1 SQVTM and CDR2 ANQGSEA. V was clipped by 0 bases and J by 4 bases, with 15 bases between them. CDR3 length equals 15 residues. Here the CDR3 reads CSVEDREGSGYGYTF. DNA for the CDR3: TGCAGCGTTGAAGATCGGGAGGGATCCGGCTATGGCTACACCTTC.

This clone was observed a handful of times. The chain joins TRBV6-1 to TRBJ1-1, with TRBD1 matching 8 bases. The germline gives CDR1 MNHNS, CDR2 SASEGT. V shed 5 bases, J shed 0 bases, and the junction held 8 bases outside the gene matches. The CDR3 sequence is 16 residues long. The CDR3 here is CASSKGQGPMNTEAFF. CDR3 sequence (DNA): TGTGCCAGCAGTAAAGGACAGGGACCTATGAACACTGAAGCTTTCTTT.

The chain employs TRBV10-3 and TRBJ1-1, with 10 bases identical to TRBD1. Germline CDR1 ENHRY, CDR2 SYGVKD. The V and J ends lost 5 bases and 5 bases, in that order; junction bases with no gene match: 5. The CDR3 has 14 residues. CDR3 in amino acids: CAISSGTGVTEAFF. The CDR3 bases are TGTGCCATCAGTTCCGGGACAGGGGTAACTGAAGCTTTCTTT.

This sequence joins TRBV5-1 and TRBJ1-1; D unclear. Between the trimmed V and J ends, which lost 2 bases and 5 bases, there was a span of 10 bases. Germline lookup yields CDR1 SGHRS and CDR2 YFSETQ. The CDR3 covers 13 residues. As DNA, the CDR3 is TGCGCCAGCAGCTTTGAGGGTGGGACTGAAGCTTTCTTT. This sequence encodes CASSFEGGTEAFF.

As regards this clone: At one boundary the junction diverges from the germline segment, which might be a read error. The chain has TRBV7-9 and TRBJ2-7; TRBD1 matches 7 bases. Germline V lookup: CDR1 SEHNR, CDR2 FQNEAQ (reference sequence). This CDR3 spans 12 amino acids. The CDR3 bases are TGTGCCAGCAGCTACCTGGGACAGACGTTACAGTTC. It translates to CASSYLGQTLQF.

The CDR3 region is CASSPGTGMGQPQHF. The CDR3, as DNA: TGTGCCAGCTCACCCGGGACAGGGATGGGTCAGCCCCAGCATTTT. This sequence joins TRBV18 and TRBJ1-5; 9 nucleotides match TRBD1. CDR1 KGHSH and CDR2 LQKENI come from the germline V gene. The CDR3 contains 15 residues. The junction had 6 bases not matched to a gene; V was cut back by 3 bases and J by 6 bases.

J is TRBJ2-1 and V is TRBV9, with D tentatively TRBD2 (6 bases). The CDR3 contains 14 residues. CDR1 is SGDLS and CDR2 is YYNGEE in the germline V gene. V lost 4 bases and J 7 bases, leaving 15 bases between the germline ends. This chain's CDR3 is CASSHQGGNNEQFF. CDR3 sequence (DNA): TGTGCCAGCAGCCACCAGGGCGGGAATAATGAGCAGTTCTTC.

The rearrangement joins TRBV6-4 to TRBJ1-6; D remains unclear. Trimming cost V 2 bases and J 6 bases, with 11 bases left between them. Germline CDR1 is MRHNA and CDR2 is SNTAGT. CDR3 length: 15 residues. DNA for the CDR3: TGTGCCAGCAGTGACGGAGCTAGCGGTAATTCACCCCTCCACTTT. The encoded protein is CASSDGASGNSPLHF.

The CDR3 here is CASSQRTMNTGELFF. The CDR3, as DNA: TGTGCCAGCAGCCAGAGAACGATGAACACCGGGGAGCTGTTTTTT. V and J are TRBV14 and TRBJ2-2; D gene unclear. The CDR3 sequence is 15 residues long. V gave up 3 bases and J gave up 1 base, with 9 bases separating them. Germline V lookup: CDR1 SGHDN, CDR2 FVKESK.

The chain combines TRBV9 with TRBJ2-4; 7 bases fit TRBD2. Trimming removed 0 bases from V and 5 bases from J; junction bases left unmatched: 2. CDR1 is SGDLS, CDR2 YYNGEE, per germline. The CDR3 length is 14 residues. In DNA, the CDR3 is TGTGCCAGCAGCGTAGGGCTAGCGGAAAACATTCAGTACTTC. Translated, it gives CASSVGLAENIQYF.

The V and J genes are TRBV4-1 and TRBJ1-2; weak D call: TRBD1 (6 bases). V dropped 0 bases and J dropped 7 bases, with 21 bases sitting between them. The CDR3 sequence is 17 residues long. Per the germline V gene, CDR1 is MGHRA and CDR2 is YSYEKL. CDR3 sequence reads: CASSQETSQGILSGYTF. CDR3 sequence (DNA): TGCGCCAGCAGCCAAGAAACGAGCCAGGGGATCTTGAGTGGCTACACCTTC.

The rearrangement joins TRBV5-8 to TRBJ1-3; 9 nucleotides align to TRBD1. Germline loops: CDR1 SGHTS, CDR2 YDEGEE. J lost 0 bases, V lost 5 bases, and 9 bases had no gene match. This CDR3 region has 17 residues. This CDR3 reads CASSFTGTGLSGNTIYF. For the CDR3, the DNA is TGTGCCAGCAGTTTTACCGGGACAGGGCTCTCTGGAAACACCATATATTTT. Full variable domain (missing parts from reference TRBV5-8 and TRBJ1-3): EAGVTQSPTHLIKTRGQQATLRCSPISGHTSVYWYQQALGLGLQFLLWYDEGEERNRGNFPPRFSGRQFPNYSSELNVNALELEDSALYLCASSFTGTGLSGNTIYFGEGSWLTVV.

CDR3 coding DNA: TGTGCCAGCAGCCGGGACAGGGACCCCTACGAGCAGTACTTC. It encodes CASSRDRDPYEQYF. V gene TRBV5-6 combines with J gene TRBJ2-7, with 9 positions matching TRBD1. Germline lookup yields CDR1 SGHDT and CDR2 YYEEEE. The CDR3 loop spans 14 amino acids. Losses at the gene ends were 4 bases for V and 2 bases for J; bases not matched to a gene: 4.

The chain recombines TRBV7-3 with TRBJ1-1, with D possibly TRBD1 on 5 matching bases. Germline V CDR1 and CDR2: SGHTA, FQGTGA. The CDR3 runs 13 residues. Trimming pared 5 bases from V and 3 bases from J, leaving 10 bases between. CDR3 nucleotides: TGTGCCAGCAGCCTCGACAGAGACACTGAAGCTTTCTTT. Its translation is CASSLDRDTEAFF.

The genes are TRBV5-1 and TRBJ2-2, with 9 bases identical to TRBD2. Germline CDR1 reads SGHRS; CDR2 reads YFSETQ. J lost 2 bases, V lost 4 bases, and 9 bases had no gene match. This CDR3 has 17 residues. In DNA form, the CDR3 reads TGCGCCAGCAGCAGAGGTAGCGGGGGAGCTAACACCGGGGAGCTGTTTTTT. It yields the protein CASSRGSGGANTGELFF.

The gene calls are TRBV4-2 and TRBJ2-3, with 7 positions matching TRBD2. Germline CDR1 and CDR2: LGHNA and YNFKEQ. V lost 3 bases, J lost 5 bases, and 11 bases stayed unmatched. The CDR3 loop spans 16 amino acids. DNA of the CDR3: TGTGCCAGCAGCCATGGAGGTGAGGCGGGGGTAGATACGCAGTATTTT. Encoded protein: CASSHGGEAGVDTQYF.

In this sample, this clone turned up once. Other DNA sequences of this sample code for an identical CDR3. The chain has TRBV2 and TRBJ1-5; no definite D call. Germline V gives CDR1 SNHLY, CDR2 FYNNEI. V lost 1 base to trimming and J lost 5 bases, with 6 bases between them. This CDR3 comprises 13 residues. CDR3 DNA sequence: TGTGCCAGCAGTGAAGGTAGATATCAGCCCCAGCATTTT. It translates to CASSEGRYQPQHF.

The V gene is TRBV5-1, the J gene TRBJ1-1; 7 bases are shared with TRBD1. The CDR3 extends over 15 amino acids. The V segment lost 1 base and the J segment 10 bases; nucleotides outside the gene matches: 13. CDR1 SGHRS and CDR2 YFSETQ come from the germline V gene. The CDR3 DNA sequence: TGCGCCAGCAGCTTGAAAGGGGGCGGGAATGAAGTAGCTTTCTTT. Protein product: CASSLKGGGNEVAFF.

The chain links TRBV9 to TRBJ1-6, with 10 bases aligning to TRBD1. Germline trimming cut 3 bases from V and 0 bases from J; bases unmatched to any gene: 3. The CDR3 spans 17 residues. Germline V gene data show CDR1 as SGDLS and CDR2 as YYNGEE. The CDR3, as DNA: TGTGCCAGCAGCGGGACAGGGGGGAGCTCCTATAATTCACCCCTCCACTTT. Translating it yields CASSGTGGSSYNSPLHF.

The chain is built from TRBV10-2 and TRBJ1-5; 7 nucleotides line up with TRBD1. CDR3 size: 15 residues. V lost 6 bases, J lost 6 bases, and 11 bases stayed unmatched. The V gene's germline CDR1 is WSHSY and CDR2 SAAADI. The CDR3 DNA follows: TGCGCCAGCAGATCCCCGACAGGGCCGGGTCAGCCCCAGCATTTT. This translates into CASRSPTGPGQPQHF.

The chain's CDR3 is CATSRRGTGELFF. CDR3 nucleotide sequence: TGTGCCACCAGTCGCAGGGGCACCGGGGAGCTGTTTTTT. This sequence joins TRBV24-1 and TRBJ2-2, with TRBD1 as a possible D gene (6 bases). CDR1 is KGHDR, CDR2 SFDVKD, per germline. With 6 bases removed from V and 4 bases from J, the gap between germline ends came to 8 bases. The CDR3 has 13 residues.

CDR3 amino acids: CASSPWGGTHGYTF. In DNA form, the CDR3 reads TGTGCCAGCAGCCCCTGGGGGGGTACCCATGGCTACACCTTC. This chain links TRBV7-9 with TRBJ1-2; D might be TRBD1 (5 bases). Germline lookup yields CDR1 SEHNR and CDR2 FQNEAQ (reference sequence). Trimming removed 5 bases at V and 6 bases at J, with 16 bases between. The CDR3 has 14 amino acids.

J is TRBJ1-1 and V is TRBV10-2, with D maybe TRBD1 (5 bases). V lost 4 bases and J lost 2, with 8 bases in between. The germline CDR1 and CDR2 sequences are WSHSY and SAAADI. This CDR3 spans 13 amino acids. CDR3 sequence reads: CASSVGGNTEAFF. For the CDR3, the DNA is TGCGCCAGCAGTGTCGGGGGAAACACTGAAGCTTTCTTT.